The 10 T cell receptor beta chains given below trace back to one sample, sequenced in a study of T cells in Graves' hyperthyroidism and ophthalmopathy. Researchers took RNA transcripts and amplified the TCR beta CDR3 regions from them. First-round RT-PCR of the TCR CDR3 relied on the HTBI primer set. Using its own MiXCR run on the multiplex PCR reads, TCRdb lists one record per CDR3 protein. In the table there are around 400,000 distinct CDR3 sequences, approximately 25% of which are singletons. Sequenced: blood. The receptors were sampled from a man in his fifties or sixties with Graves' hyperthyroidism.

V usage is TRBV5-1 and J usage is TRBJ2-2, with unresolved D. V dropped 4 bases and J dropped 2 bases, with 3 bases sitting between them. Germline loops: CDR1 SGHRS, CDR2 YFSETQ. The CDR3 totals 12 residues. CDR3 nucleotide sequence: TGCGCCAGCAGCATAAACACCGGGGAGCTGTTTTTT. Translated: CASSINTGELFF.

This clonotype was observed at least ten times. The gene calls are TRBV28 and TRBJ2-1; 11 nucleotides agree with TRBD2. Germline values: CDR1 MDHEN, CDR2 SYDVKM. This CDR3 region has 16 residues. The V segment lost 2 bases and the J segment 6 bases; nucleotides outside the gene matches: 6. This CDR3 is CASSLPASGRTNEQFF. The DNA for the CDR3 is TGTGCCAGCAGTTTACCAGCTAGCGGGAGGACCAATGAGCAGTTCTTC.

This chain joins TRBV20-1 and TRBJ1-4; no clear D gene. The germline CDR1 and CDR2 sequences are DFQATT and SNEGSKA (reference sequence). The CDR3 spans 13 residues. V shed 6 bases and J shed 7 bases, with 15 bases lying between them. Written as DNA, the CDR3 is TGCAGTGCCCCCGGGAGTCTCGGTGAAAAACTGTTTTTT. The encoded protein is CSAPGSLGEKLFF.

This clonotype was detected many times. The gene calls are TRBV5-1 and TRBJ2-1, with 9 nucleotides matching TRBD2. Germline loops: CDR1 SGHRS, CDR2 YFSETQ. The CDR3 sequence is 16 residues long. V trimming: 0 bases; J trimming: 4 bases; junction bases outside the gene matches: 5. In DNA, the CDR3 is TGCGCCAGCAGCTTGGGGCTAGCGGGACCTTACAATGAGCAGTTCTTC. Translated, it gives CASSLGLAGPYNEQFF.

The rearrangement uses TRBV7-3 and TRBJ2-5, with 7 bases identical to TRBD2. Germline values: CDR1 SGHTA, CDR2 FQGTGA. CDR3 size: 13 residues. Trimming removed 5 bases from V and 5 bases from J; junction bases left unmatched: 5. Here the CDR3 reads CASSGEGRETQYF. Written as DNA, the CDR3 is TGTGCCAGCAGCGGGGAGGGCCGGGAGACCCAGTACTTC.

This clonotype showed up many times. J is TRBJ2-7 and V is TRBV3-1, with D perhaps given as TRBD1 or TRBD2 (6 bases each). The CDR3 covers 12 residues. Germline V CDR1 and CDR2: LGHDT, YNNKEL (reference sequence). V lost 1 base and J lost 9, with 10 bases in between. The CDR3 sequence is CASSQATGAQYF. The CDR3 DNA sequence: TGTGCCAGCAGCCAAGCCACGGGGGCGCAGTACTTC.

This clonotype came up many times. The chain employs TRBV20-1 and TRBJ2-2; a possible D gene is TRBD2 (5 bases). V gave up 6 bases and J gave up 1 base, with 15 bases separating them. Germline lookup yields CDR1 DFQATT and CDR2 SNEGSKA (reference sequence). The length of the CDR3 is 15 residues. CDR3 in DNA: TGCAGTGCCACCCCTGGGAGCGTGAACACCGGGGAGCTGTTTTTT. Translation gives CSATPGSVNTGELFF.

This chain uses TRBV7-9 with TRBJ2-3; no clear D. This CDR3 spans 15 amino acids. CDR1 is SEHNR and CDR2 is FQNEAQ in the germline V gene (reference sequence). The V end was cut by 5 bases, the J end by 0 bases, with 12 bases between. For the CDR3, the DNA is TGTGCCAGCAGCCCCGGAGAGTGGAGCACAGATACGCAGTATTTT. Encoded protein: CASSPGEWSTDTQYF.

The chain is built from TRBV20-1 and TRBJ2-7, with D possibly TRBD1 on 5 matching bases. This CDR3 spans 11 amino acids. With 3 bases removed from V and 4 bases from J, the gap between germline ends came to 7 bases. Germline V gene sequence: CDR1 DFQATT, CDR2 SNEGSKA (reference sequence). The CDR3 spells CSASQGYEQYF. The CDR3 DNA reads TGCAGTGCTAGCCAGGGATACGAGCAGTACTTC.

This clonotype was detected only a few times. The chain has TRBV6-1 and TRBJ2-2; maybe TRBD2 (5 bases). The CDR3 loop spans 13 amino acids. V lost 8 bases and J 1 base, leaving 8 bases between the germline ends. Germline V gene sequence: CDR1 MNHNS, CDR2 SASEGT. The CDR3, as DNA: TGTGCCAGCTCCCGGGGGAACACCGGGGAGCTGTTTTTT. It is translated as CASSRGNTGELFF.